This is a list of T cell receptor beta chains from one sample in a study of OX40 agonist ivuxolimab in advanced cancers. Sequenced by immunoSEQ multiplex PCR; TCRdb stores in-frame clones only, minus some. The data hold 95,000 to 150,000 clones, with around 93% observed a single time. Sequences were derived from CD4+ or CD8+ T cells sorted from blood, sampled in a trial of the OX40 agonist ivuxolimab. The receptors derive from an adult with an advanced solid tumor such as melanoma, head and neck, liver or kidney cancer. CDR3s include the opening cysteine and the closing phenylalanine or tryptophan. The order of the fields is V gene, J gene, D gene, CDR3 protein, CDR3 DNA. A D gene is named only where the DNA matches it firmly.

>TRBV5-1|TRBJ1-4|TRBD1
CASSLTATGGEKLFF
TGCGCCAGCAGCTTAACCGCCACAGGGGGAGAAAAACTGTTTTTT
>TRBV15|TRBJ1-2|TRBD1
CATSARTGSGYTF
TGTGCCACCAGCGCCAGGACAGGGAGCGGCTACACCTTC
>TRBV6-1|TRBJ2-7|-
CASSRNYEQYF
TGTGCCAGCAGCCGAAATTACGAGCAGTACTTC
>TRBV4-2|TRBJ1-6|TRBD1
CASSRGGGEQALHF
TGTGCCAGCAGCCGAGGAGGGGGCGAGCAAGCCCTCCACTTT
>TRBV6-1|TRBJ2-1|-
CASSRSTGDEQFF
TGTGCCAGCAGTCGATCTACGGGCGATGAGCAGTTCTTC
>TRBV30|TRBJ1-2|-
CAWSRRQNYGYTF
TGTGCCTGGAGTCGGCGACAGAACTATGGCTACACCTTC
>TRBV28|TRBJ1-4|TRBD1
CASSLSQTGSNEKLFF
TGTGCCAGCAGTTTATCTCAGACAGGGTCTAATGAAAAACTGTTTTTT
>TRBV5-6|TRBJ2-7|TRBD1
CASSPRDRGTDEQYF
TGTGCCAGCAGCCCCCGGGACAGGGGAACCGACGAGCAGTACTTC
>TRBV6-1|TRBJ1-3|-
CASSEVWTVDGNTIYF
TGTGCCAGCAGTGAAGTTTGGACAGTAGATGGAAACACCATATATTTT
>TRBV7-8|TRBJ2-3|-
CASSSVQRDTQYF
TGTGCCAGCAGCTCCGTACAAAGGGATACGCAGTATTTT
>TRBV10-3|TRBJ1-2|-
CAISADSGFGVTF
TGTGCCATCAGTGCCGACAGTGGGTTCGGGGTCACCTTC